A selection of T cell receptor beta chains follows, all from one sample in a study of pediatric ulcerative colitis. The method was immunoSEQ multiplex PCR; TCRdb's version includes in-frame clones alone and lacks a portion of them. Of under 50,000 clones listed, about four fifths are singletons. The material sequenced was gut tissue. The receptors were sampled from a girl under 18 with moderate ulcerative colitis. Each CDR3 is given with its conserved first and last residue. The D gene is left open where the match is weak. Clone size is not always given. Where it is, it says once, few, many or a class for expanded clones.

TRBJ2-1 . TRBV4-1 . CASSQDGRYEQFF TGCGCCAGCAGCCAAGATGGGCGGTATGAGCAGTTCTTC
TRBJ2-5 . TRBV6-6 TRBD2 CASGGRGEKTQYF TGTGCCAGCGGAGGGCGGGGGGAGAAGACCCAGTACTTC
TRBJ2-5 . TRBV28 . CASSPLDTKETQYF TGTGCCAGCAGTCCCCTGGACACGAAAGAGACCCAGTACTTC
TRBJ2-5 . TRBV7-8 TRBD1 CASSTGTGGMETQYF TGTGCCAGCAGCACCGGGACAGGGGGCATGGAGACCCAGTACTTC
TRBJ2-7 . TRBV5-1 . CASSLVFDVQAYEQYF TGCGCCAGCAGCTTGGTCTTCGACGTTCAGGCCTACGAGCAGTACTTC
TRBJ2-7 . TRBV23-1 . CASSQSRGWAGSARYEQYF TGCGCCAGCAGTCAATCGAGAGGGTGGGCGGGTTCGGCAAGGTACGAGCAGTACTTC
TRBJ1-1 . TRBV2 . CASLETVNTEAFF TGTGCCAGCCTAGAGACAGTGAACACTGAAGCTTTCTTT
TRBJ1-1 . TRBV18 . CASSPSGIVYTEAFF TGTGCCAGCTCACCATCTGGTATCGTGTACACTGAAGCTTTCTTT
TRBJ2-7 . TRBV5-1 TRBD1 CASSLDGTGVYEQYF TGCGCCAGCAGCTTGGATGGGACAGGGGTCTACGAGCAGTACTTC
TRBJ1-6 . TRBV9 . CASSVRVSGDSPLHF TGTGCCAGCAGCGTCAGGGTCTCCGGGGATTCACCCCTCCACTTT
TRBJ2-1 . TRBV5-1 TRBD2 CASSLGTGGPHNEQFF TGCGCCAGCAGCTTGGGGACGGGGGGGCCCCACAATGAGCAGTTCTTC
TRBJ1-1 medium-sized TRBV6-1 TRBD1 CASSETPTGDHTEAFF TGTGCCAGCAGTGAAACCCCCACAGGGGATCACACTGAAGCTTTCTTT
TRBJ1-2 . TRBV7-9 . CASSLPGVGGYTF TGTGCCAGCAGCTTACCAGGAGTCGGTGGCTACACCTTC
TRBJ1-2 once TRBV5-1 TRBD1 CASSLLGQDRGYTF TGCGCCAGCAGTCTTCTTGGACAGGATCGTGGCTACACCTTC
TRBJ1-5 . TRBV28 . CASSDLGRGGQPQHF TGTGCCAGCAGTGATCTAGGCAGGGGAGGTCAGCCCCAGCATTTT
TRBJ1-1 . TRBV7-8 . CASSLGRNTEAFF TGTGCCAGCAGCTTAGGGCGTAACACTGAAGCTTTCTTT
TRBJ2-7 . TRBV6-7 . CASSYSTWDTYEQYF TGTGCCAGCAGTTACTCGACGTGGGACACCTACGAGCAGTACTTC
TRBJ2-2 . TRBV28 . CASSPRGELFF TGTGCCAGCAGTCCCCGGGGGGAGCTGTTTTTT
TRBJ2-7 . TRBV29-1 TRBD2 CSVRTSGYEQYF TGCAGCGTCCGGACTAGCGGCTACGAGCAGTACTTC
TRBJ2-7 few TRBV7-9 . CASSFYPGRRSWEQYF TGTGCCAGCAGCTTTTATCCGGGACGCCGGTCGTGGGAGCAGTACTTC
TRBJ2-5 . TRBV4-2 TRBD2 CASSQAGGEAETQYF TGTGCCAGCAGCCAAGCGGGGGGGGAGGCAGAGACCCAGTACTTC
TRBJ2-1 . TRBV2 . CASSIELNEQFF TGTGCCAGCAGTATCGAGCTCAATGAGCAGTTCTTC
TRBJ2-2 once TRBV6-5 . CASKGWQGGSGELFF TGTGCCAGCAAAGGGTGGCAGGGGGGGTCCGGGGAGCTGTTTTTT
TRBJ1-5 . TRBV10-2 . CASSDDGYSSNQPQHF TGCGCCAGCAGTGATGACGGATACTCTAGCAATCAGCCCCAGCATTTT
TRBJ2-1 . TRBV18 . CASSPQRGRAGGNEQFF TGTGCCAGCTCACCACAGCGAGGGCGGGCAGGCGGGAATGAGCAGTTCTTC
TRBJ1-2 . TRBV29-1 . CSVDSQGVLYGYTF TGCAGCGTTGATTCTCAAGGGGTCCTCTATGGCTACACCTTC
TRBJ1-1 . TRBV5-4 . CASGSWATEAFF TGTGCCAGCGGCTCATGGGCGACTGAAGCTTTCTTT
TRBJ2-4 . TRBV7-9 . CASSPGRLGSNIQYF TGTGCCAGCAGCCCGGGGAGGCTGGGCTCAAACATTCAGTACTTC
TRBJ2-5 once TRBV19 . CASSRGAGIETQYF TGTGCCAGTAGTAGGGGGGCGGGAATAGAGACCCAGTACTTC
TRBJ2-1 . TRBV2 . CASSVEFVEQFF TGTGCCAGCAGTGTTGAATTTGTTGAGCAGTTCTTC
TRBJ2-1 . TRBV5-1 TRBD2 CASFEGTSGVDEQFF TGCGCCAGCTTTGAAGGGACTAGCGGGGTGGATGAGCAGTTCTTC
TRBJ2-5 . TRBV7-6 . CASSLRADRGGETQYF TGTGCCAGCAGCCTTAGGGCTGACAGGGGAGGGGAGACCCAGTACTTC
TRBJ2-7 . TRBV5-6 . CASSRRWRAGYYEQYF TGTGCCAGCAGCCGTCGTTGGAGGGCCGGATACTACGAGCAGTACTTC
TRBJ2-7 . TRBV28 . CASTGKYVQYF TGTGCCAGCACGGGGAAGTACGTGCAGTACTTC
TRBJ2-7 . TRBV7-2 . CASSPQAYEQYF TGTGCCAGCAGCCCCCAAGCCTACGAGCAGTACTTC
TRBJ1-2 once TRBV5-6 TRBD1 CASSLSGGGASWGYTF TGTGCCAGCAGCTTGTCAGGAGGGGGCGCATCTTGGGGCTACACCTTC
TRBJ1-2 medium-sized TRBV9 . CASSARWGSDYGYTF TGTGCCAGCAGCGCCCGATGGGGCAGCGACTATGGCTACACCTTC
TRBJ1-1 . TRBV2 . CASRFGQMNTEAFF TGTGCCAGCAGGTTCGGACAGATGAACACTGAAGCTTTCTTT
TRBJ1-1 . TRBV5-1 . CASSLGQKEGTEAFF TGCGCCAGCAGCTTGGGCCAGAAGGAGGGGACTGAAGCTTTCTTT
TRBJ2-1 . TRBV30 TRBD2 CAWGLAHNEQFF TGTGCCTGGGGACTAGCTCACAATGAGCAGTTCTTC
TRBJ1-5 . TRBV6-6 . CASSYEGGRSQHF TGTGCCAGCAGTTACGAAGGTGGCAGGTCCCAGCATTTT
TRBJ2-5 . TRBV7-9 . CASSRGEETQYF TGTGCCAGCAGCCGCGGGGAAGAGACCCAGTACTTC
TRBJ1-1 . TRBV29-1 . CSYKTQNTEAFF TGCAGCTATAAGACACAGAACACTGAAGCTTTCTTT